This T cell receptor (beta chain) was captured in a study of blood T cell repertoires in COVID-19. TCRdb's copy holds only in-frame clones and misses some; the assay was immunoSEQ multiplex PCR. Of 400,000 to 450,000 clones in the sample, roughly 88% were seen once. V was trimmed by 0 bases and J by 6 bases, leaving 14 bases between them. The CDR3 covers 14 residues. CDR1 GTSNPN and CDR2 SVGIG come from the germline V gene (reference sequence). The chain carries TRBV30 and TRBJ1-1; D uncertain. The sample comprised peripheral blood. This TCR was recovered from a woman between 45 and 65 years old with COVID-19, enrolled during active disease. The chain's CDR3 is CAWSVGGRKPEAFF. The DNA of the CDR3 is TGTGCCTGGAGTGTTGGAGGTCGGAAGCCTGAAGCTTTCTTT.